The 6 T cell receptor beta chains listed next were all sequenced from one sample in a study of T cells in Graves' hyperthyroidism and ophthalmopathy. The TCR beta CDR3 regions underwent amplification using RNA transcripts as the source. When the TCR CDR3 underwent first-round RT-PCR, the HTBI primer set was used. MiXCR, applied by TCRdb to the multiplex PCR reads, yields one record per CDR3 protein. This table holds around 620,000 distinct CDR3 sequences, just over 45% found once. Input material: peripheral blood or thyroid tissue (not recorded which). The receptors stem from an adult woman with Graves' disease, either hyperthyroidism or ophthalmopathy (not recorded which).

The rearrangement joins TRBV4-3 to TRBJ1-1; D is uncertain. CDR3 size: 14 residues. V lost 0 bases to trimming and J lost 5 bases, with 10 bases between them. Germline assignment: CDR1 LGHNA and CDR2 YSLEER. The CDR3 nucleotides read TGCGCCAGCAGCCAAGATTTCCAGGAAACTGAAGCTTTCTTT. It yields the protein CASSQDFQETEAFF.

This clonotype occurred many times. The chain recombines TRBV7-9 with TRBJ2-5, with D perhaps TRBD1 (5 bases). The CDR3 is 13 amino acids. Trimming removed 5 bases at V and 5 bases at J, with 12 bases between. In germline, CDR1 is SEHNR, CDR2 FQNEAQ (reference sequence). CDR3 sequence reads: CASSPQGSETQYF. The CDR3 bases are TGTGCCAGCAGCCCTCAGGGTTCGGAGACCCAGTACTTC.

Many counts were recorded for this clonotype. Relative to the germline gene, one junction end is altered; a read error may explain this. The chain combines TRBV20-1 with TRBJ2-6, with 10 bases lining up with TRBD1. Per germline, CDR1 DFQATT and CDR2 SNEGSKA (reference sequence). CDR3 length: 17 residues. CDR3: CSARGGTGAPGANVLTF. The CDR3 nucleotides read TGCAGTGCAAGAGGCGGGACAGGGGCTCCTGGGGCCAACGTCCTGACTTTC.

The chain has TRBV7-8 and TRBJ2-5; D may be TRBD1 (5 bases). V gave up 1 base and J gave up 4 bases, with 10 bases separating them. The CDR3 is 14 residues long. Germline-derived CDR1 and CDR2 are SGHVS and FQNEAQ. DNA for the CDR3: TGTGCCAGCAGCTTAGGGACATTGGCAGAGACCCAGTACTTC. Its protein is CASSLGTLAETQYF. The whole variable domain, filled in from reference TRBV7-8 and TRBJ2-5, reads GAGVSQSPRYKVAKRGQDVALRCDPISGHVSLFWYQQALGQGPEFLTYFQNEAQLDKSGLPSDRFFAERPEGSVSTLKIQRTQQEDSAVYLCASSLGTLAETQYFGPGTRLLVL.

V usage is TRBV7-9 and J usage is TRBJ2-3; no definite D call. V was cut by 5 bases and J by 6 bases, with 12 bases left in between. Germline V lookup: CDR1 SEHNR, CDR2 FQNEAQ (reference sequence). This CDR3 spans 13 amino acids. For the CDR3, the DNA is TGTGCCAGCAGCCAAGGGTTCTCGGATACGCAGTATTTT. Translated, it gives CASSQGFSDTQYF.

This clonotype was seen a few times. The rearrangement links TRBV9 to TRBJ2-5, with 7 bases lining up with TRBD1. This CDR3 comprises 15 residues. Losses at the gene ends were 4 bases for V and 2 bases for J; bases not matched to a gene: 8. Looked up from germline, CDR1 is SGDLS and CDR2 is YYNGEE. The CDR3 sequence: CASSPRQGWQETQYF. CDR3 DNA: TGTGCCAGCAGCCCCCGACAGGGTTGGCAAGAGACCCAGTACTTC.